Shown below are 10 T cell receptor beta chains from a single sample sequenced in a study of identical twins (dated by TCRdb to about 2016). Libraries were constructed by 5' RACE. These reads were obtained on an Illumina HiSeq 2000. The public reads were reanalyzed by TCRdb: fastp trimming at Q25, MiXCR alignment, in-frame beta chains only. Entries that share a CDR3 protein sequence are merged under the most common genes and DNA. In all, the sample holds around 680,000 distinct CDR3 sequences, and around 8.6% of those were seen once. Around 0.98% of the sample lies in the top ten. These data also featured in a second study, about yellow fever vaccine responses in identical twins.

Sequenced input: PBMCs. The receptor set was obtained from a woman between 18 and 29 years old in good health.

This clonotype was observed at least ten times. The V and J genes are TRBV12-3 or TRBV12-4 and TRBJ2-5; D is perhaps TRBD2 (7 bases). The ends were cut back, 5 bases at V and 4 bases at J, with 11 bases in the middle. This CDR3 region has 13 residues. The CDR3 loop is CASSLGGPETQYF. The CDR3 coding sequence is TGTGCCAGCAGTCTGGGGGGGCCAGAGACCCAGTACTTC.

This clonotype was detected only a few times. The rearrangement joins TRBV29-1 to TRBJ2-7, with TRBD1 matching over 8 bases. The CDR3 contains 13 residues. Germline V gene lookup returns CDR1 SQVTM and CDR2 ANQGSEA. V gave up 4 bases and J gave up 3 bases; unmatched junction bases: 5. CDR3 region: CSVVWGTGYEQYF. CDR3 DNA sequence: TGCAGCGTTGTGTGGGGGACAGGCTACGAGCAGTACTTC.

The CDR3 bases are TGTGCCAGCAGATTAGACAGGGGGCGCGATGAGACCCAGTACTTC. Amino acid sequence: CASRLDRGRDETQYF. This chain uses TRBV6-5 with TRBJ2-5; 10 positions match TRBD1. In germline, CDR1 is MNHEY, CDR2 SVGAGI. The junction had 9 bases not matched to a gene; V was cut back by 6 bases and J by 5 bases. The CDR3 totals 15 residues.

This clonotype was seen at least ten times. An end of the junction differs from the germline gene, which may be a read error. This chain connects TRBV12-3 or TRBV12-4 to TRBJ1-1; 7 positions agree with TRBD1. The CDR3 sequence is 15 residues long. The CDR3 sequence: CASSTTGALKTEAFF. The CDR3 nucleotides read TGTGCCAGCAGTACAACAGGGGCGCTGAAGACTGAAGCTTTCTTT.

This clonotype was picked up many times. The rearrangement uses TRBV18 and TRBJ2-7, with 8 bases that match TRBD2. After removal of 2 bases from V and 4 bases from J, the junction contained 4 bases not matched to a gene. Germline V gene data show CDR1 as KGHSH and CDR2 as LQKENI. The CDR3 is 14 residues long. The CDR3 coding sequence is TGTGCCAGCTCACCAGACGGGACTAGTTACGAGCAGTACTTC. Its protein product is CASSPDGTSYEQYF.

This clonotype was counted a few times. The chain couples TRBV29-1 to TRBJ1-2, with a weak D call TRBD1 (6 bases). Trimming shortened V by 7 bases and J by 1 base, and 13 bases separated the two germline ends. The CDR3 runs 13 residues. CDR1 and CDR2 (germline): SQVTM, ANQGSEA. The CDR3 DNA is TGCAGCGGTGCGAGCAGGGGTAACTATGGCTACACCTTC. Protein product: CSGASRGNYGYTF. Full variable domain (rest looked up from reference TRBV29-1 and TRBJ1-2): SAVISQKPSRDICQRGTSLTIQCQVDSQVTMMFWYRQQPGQSLTLIATANQGSEATYESGFVIDKFPISRPNLTFSTLTVSNMSPEDSSIYLCSGASRGNYGYTFGSGTRLTVV.

The rearrangement joins TRBV6-2 or TRBV6-3 to TRBJ2-5; D is uncertain. Germline V gives CDR1 MNHEY, CDR2 SVGEGT. Between the trimmed V and J ends, which lost 7 bases and 5 bases, there was a span of 17 bases. There are 14 residues in the CDR3. CDR3 nucleotide sequence: TGTGCCAGCAAAGAGGCGTCGGGTCTTGAGACCCAGTACTTC. Protein sequence: CASKEASGLETQYF.

There are many counts of this clonotype. The chain links TRBV7-9 to TRBJ2-7; D gene ambiguous. Trimming took off 6 bases at V and 3 bases at J, with 21 bases between the two ends. The CDR3 sequence is 16 residues long. CDR1 and CDR2 from the germline V gene are SEHNR and FQNEAQ (reference sequence). DNA for the CDR3: TGTGCCAGCAGTTCTGGCCCAGCAGTCCCAAACTACGAGCAGTACTTC. Its translation: CASSSGPAVPNYEQYF.

This clonotype has just a few counts. This sequence joins TRBV28 and TRBJ2-7; TRBD2 aligns across 11 bases. The CDR3 is 17 residues long. CDR1 MDHEN and CDR2 SYDVKM come from the germline V gene. The junction had 10 bases not matched to a gene; V was cut back by 3 bases and J by 3 bases. DNA for the CDR3: TGTGCCAGCAGTTTTAAGCTAGCGGGAGGCCTACTCTACGAGCAGTACTTC. Translation: CASSFKLAGGLLYEQYF.

V is TRBV20-1 and J is TRBJ2-7; D uncertain. This CDR3 spans 15 amino acids. The germline gives CDR1 DFQATT, CDR2 SNEGSKA (reference sequence). With 0 bases removed from V and 2 bases from J, the gap between germline ends came to 14 bases. The DNA of the CDR3 is TGCAGTGCTAGAGATCACCTCCGCACGACCTACGAGCAGTACTTC. The encoded protein is CSARDHLRTTYEQYF.